The 22 T cell receptor beta chains presented below share a single source sample, sequenced in a study of cytotoxic CD8 clonotypes in ibrutinib-treated CLL. Profiling relied on immunoSEQ multiplex PCR, and the TCRdb table lists in-frame clones only, not all of them. The repertoire consists of around 19,000 clones, with about 70% occurring once and the leading ten covering roughly 25%. Sequences were derived from PBMCs, sampled after 12 months of ibrutinib treatment. The receptors stem from a human donor with chronic lymphocytic leukemia.

This chain links TRBV5-1 with TRBJ2-2, with 7 bases identical to TRBD1. Trimming at V came to 7 bases and at J to 6 bases, leaving 9 bases not matched to a gene. Germline CDR1 SGHRS, CDR2 YFSETQ. The CDR3 runs to 14 residues. The CDR3 protein is CASSARQGAGELFF. Here the CDR3 DNA reads TGCGCCAGCTCTGCCCGACAGGGCGCCGGGGAGCTGTTTTTT.

The V call is TRBV29-1, the J call TRBJ1-3; a weak D match, TRBD1 (6 bases). Germline-derived CDR1 and CDR2 are SQVTM and ANQGSEA. The length of the CDR3 is 14 residues. The ends were cut back, 4 bases at V and 0 bases at J, with 10 bases in the middle. This CDR3 is CSVAGHISGNTIYF. The CDR3, as DNA: TGCAGCGTTGCGGGACACATCTCTGGAAACACCATATATTTT.

The chain uses TRBV6-1 and TRBJ2-7; D uncertain. This CDR3 comprises 15 residues. The V gene's germline CDR1 is MNHNS and CDR2 SASEGT. Trimming took off 7 bases at V and 2 bases at J, with 18 bases between the two ends. The CDR3 DNA reads as TGTGCCAGCACCCAAGGGTTTGGGGATACCTACGAGCAGTACTTC. Protein product: CASTQGFGDTYEQYF.

J is TRBJ2-1 and V is TRBV6-1; 8 positions match TRBD2. CDR3 length equals 17 residues. Germline assignment: CDR1 MNHNS and CDR2 SASEGT. The junction had 9 bases not matched to a gene; V was cut back by 1 base and J by 4 bases. The CDR3 protein is CASSEEGSTSVYNEQFF. The CDR3 DNA sequence: TGTGCCAGCAGTGAAGAGGGCTCGACTAGCGTGTACAATGAGCAGTTCTTC.

The chain carries TRBV5-1 and TRBJ1-3; 7 bases agree with TRBD1. The CDR3 sequence is 18 residues long. Trimming at V came to 1 base and at J to 1 base, leaving 11 bases not matched to a gene. Germline loops: CDR1 SGHRS, CDR2 YFSETQ. The DNA for the CDR3 is TGCGCCAGCAGCTTGAGCAGGGGGATGGCCTTTTCTGGAAACACCATATATTTT. It specifies CASSLSRGMAFSGNTIYF.

The chain joins TRBV6-5 to TRBJ1-1; TRBD1 might be the D (5 bases). CDR1 and CDR2 (germline): MNHEY, SVGAGI. V gave up 4 bases and J gave up 0 bases, with 9 bases separating them. The CDR3 covers 14 residues. DNA of the CDR3: TGTGCCAGCAGTTCACCAGGGTTGAACACTGAAGCTTTCTTT. Translating it yields CASSSPGLNTEAFF.

This CDR3 is CASSRQEGMNTEAFF. The CDR3 DNA reads as TGCGCCAGCTCCCGTCAAGAGGGGATGAACACTGAAGCTTTCTTT. The rearrangement joins TRBV5-1 to TRBJ1-1; maybe TRBD1 (5 bases). The V end was cut by 7 bases, the J end by 0 bases, with 16 bases between. This CDR3 is built from 15 residues. The germline gives CDR1 SGHRS, CDR2 YFSETQ.

This clone was counted once. The chain is built from TRBV6-1 and TRBJ2-5; D unclear. V lost 7 bases, J lost 2 bases, and 5 bases lay in between. From germline, CDR1 is MNHNS and CDR2 SASEGT. This CDR3 region has 11 residues. As DNA, the CDR3 is TGTGCCAGCAAACGACAAGAGACCCAGTACTTC. As protein: CASKRQETQYF.

The chain couples TRBV5-1 to TRBJ1-1; 7 nucleotides line up with TRBD1. The CDR3 spans 15 residues. Germline V lookup: CDR1 SGHRS, CDR2 YFSETQ. V shed 4 bases, J shed 0 bases, and the junction held 6 bases outside the gene matches. The DNA for the CDR3 is TGCGCCAGCAGCCACCAGGGGGTCATGAACACTGAAGCTTTCTTT. Translated: CASSHQGVMNTEAFF.

The chain uses TRBV9 and TRBJ1-4; 7 nucleotides match TRBD1. V was clipped by 0 bases and J by 8 bases; unmatched bases: 7. From germline, CDR1 is SGDLS and CDR2 YYNGEE. The length of the CDR3 is 15 residues. The CDR3 DNA is TGTGCCAGCAGCGTAGCTCAGGGGGGAGCGGAAAAACTGTTTTTT. It specifies CASSVAQGGAEKLFF.

This chain uses TRBV30 with TRBJ1-3; D unresolved. CDR1 is GTSNPN and CDR2 is SVGIG in the germline V gene (reference sequence). The CDR3 sequence is 12 residues long. The ends were cut back, 5 bases at V and 4 bases at J, with 9 bases in the middle. In nucleotides, the CDR3 is TGTGCCTGGTCTTTAACAGGAAACACCATATATTTT. Its translation is CAWSLTGNTIYF.

The CDR3 nucleotides read TGTGCCAGCAGTGAGGGCTCTGGGGCCAACGTCCTGACTTTC. Translated: CASSEGSGANVLTF. This chain connects TRBV6-1 to TRBJ2-6; no clear D. Germline V gives CDR1 MNHNS, CDR2 SASEGT. With 3 bases removed from V and 0 bases from J, the gap between germline ends came to 3 bases. The CDR3 consists of 14 residues.

The genes are TRBV19 and TRBJ2-7; D gene uncertain. The germline gives CDR1 LNHDA, CDR2 SQIVND (reference sequence). The CDR3 length is 14 residues. Trimming took off 3 bases at V and 2 bases at J, with 11 bases between the two ends. The CDR3 loop is CASSMVSEPYEQYF. The DNA of the CDR3 is TGTGCCAGTAGTATGGTTTCGGAACCCTACGAGCAGTACTTC.

This chain joins TRBV7-3 and TRBJ2-3, with 7 bases matching TRBD2. Per the germline V gene, CDR1 is SGHTA and CDR2 is FQGTGA. The CDR3 sequence is 14 residues long. Trimming took 4 bases from V and 7 from J; bases not matched to a gene: 8. The CDR3 sequence: CASSSLAERHTQYF. The CDR3 DNA follows: TGTGCCAGCAGCTCCCTAGCGGAGAGGCATACGCAGTATTTT. Full variable domain (rest looked up from reference TRBV7-3 and TRBJ2-3): GAGVSQTPSNKVTEKGKYVELRCDPISGHTALYWYRQSLGQGPEFLIYFQGTGAADDSGLPNDRFFAVRPEGSVSTLKIQRTERGDSAVYLCASSSLAERHTQYFGPGTRLTVL.

The V call is TRBV11-2, the J call TRBJ2-2, with unresolved D. This CDR3 region has 16 residues. CDR1 is SGHAT and CDR2 is FQNNGV in the germline V gene. V was pared by 5 bases and J by 0 bases, with 13 bases between. DNA of the CDR3: TGTGCCAGCAGCGAGAGGTTTCACCCGAACACCGGGGAGCTGTTTTTT. Its protein is CASSERFHPNTGELFF.

This clone was seen more than once but under ten times. The V and J genes are TRBV29-1 and TRBJ1-2; D is possibly TRBD1 (5 bases). CDR1 is SQVTM and CDR2 is ANQGSEA in the germline V gene. The CDR3 extends over 13 amino acids. V was clipped by 7 bases and J by 5 bases, with 17 bases between them. The CDR3 protein is CSALAGRKYGYTF. CDR3 nucleotides: TGCAGCGCTCTAGCGGGACGGAAGTATGGCTACACCTTC.

Comment on this clone: The sample has other DNA sequences that encode this CDR3 too. The rearrangement uses TRBV6-5 and TRBJ1-1, with no clear D. Trimming pared 6 bases from V and 5 bases from J, leaving 19 bases between. Germline V CDR1 and CDR2: MNHEY, SVGAGI. The CDR3 is 15 residues long. CDR3 DNA: TGTGCCAGCAGGCCCCTAGGACGGACGAATACTGAAGCTTTCTTT. Protein product: CASRPLGRTNTEAFF.

The chain joins TRBV7-6 to TRBJ2-3, with D unresolved. Between the trimmed V and J ends, which lost 2 bases and 0 bases, there was a span of 12 bases. Germline CDR1 reads SGHVS; CDR2 reads FNYEAQ. The CDR3 consists of 16 residues. Here the CDR3 reads CASSLLPRSSTDTQYF. In nucleotides, the CDR3 is TGTGCCAGCAGCTTACTTCCCAGGTCGAGCACAGATACGCAGTATTTT.

This clone was counted between two and nine times. The chain couples TRBV7-9 to TRBJ1-1; TRBD1 might be the D (6 bases). Trimming pared 0 bases from V and 4 bases from J, leaving 9 bases between. Germline V gene lookup returns CDR1 SEHNR and CDR2 FQNEAQ (reference sequence). The CDR3 spans 14 residues. In DNA form, the CDR3 reads TGTGCCAGCAGCTTAGCGAGGGGGGGCACTGAAGCTTTCTTT. This sequence encodes CASSLARGGTEAFF.

This chain connects TRBV29-1 to TRBJ2-1; tentatively, D is TRBD1 or TRBD2 (6 bases each). With 8 bases removed from V and 5 bases from J, the gap between germline ends came to 16 bases. Germline lookup yields CDR1 SQVTM and CDR2 ANQGSEA. The CDR3 is 13 amino acids. The CDR3 is CSPTTGANNEQFF. CDR3 nucleotides: TGCAGCCCCACCACGGGGGCGAACAATGAGCAGTTCTTC.

The chain recombines TRBV2 with TRBJ1-3; possibly TRBD1 for D (5 bases). V was clipped by 3 bases and J by 3 bases, with 6 bases between them. The CDR3 consists of 13 residues. The germline gives CDR1 SNHLY, CDR2 FYNNEI. The chain's CDR3 is CASSDRGGNTIYF. The DNA of the CDR3 is TGTGCCAGCAGTGATAGGGGTGGAAACACCATATATTTT.

This chain uses TRBV10-1 with TRBJ2-2; D perhaps matches TRBD2 (6 bases). V lost 3 bases to trimming and J lost 6 bases, with 8 bases between them. Germline CDR1 WNHNN, CDR2 SYGVQD (reference sequence). The CDR3 loop spans 13 amino acids. The CDR3 coding sequence is TGCGCCAGCAGTGAATCGGGGGCCGGGGAGCTGTTTTTT. Translating it yields CASSESGAGELFF.